These 20 T cell receptor beta chains were sequenced from one sample in a study of T cell repertoires and leukemia-associated antigens (dated by TCRdb to the late 2010s). No antigens are known for them. The receptor library was made with 5' RACE. The sequencer listed for this sample is Illumina MiSeq. The raw public reads went through TCRdb reprocessing: fastp at Q25, MiXCR clone calling, in-frame beta chains kept. CDR3 protein sequences are deduplicated, and each keeps its most common genes and DNA. The sample yields 12,000 or so distinct CDR3 sequences; roughly 39% were counted once. The ten largest make up 33% of the sample. The sample consisted of CD3+ T cells sorted from blood and cultured. Receptors originate from a female donor in good health.

As concerns this clonotype: A junction end diverges from the germline sequence, so it may reflect a read error. V is TRBV20-1 and J is TRBJ2-3, with 8 bases identical to TRBD2. There are 13 residues in the CDR3. Germline V gene lookup returns CDR1 DFQATT and CDR2 SNEGSKA (reference sequence). This CDR3 reads CSAGSGRVDTRYF. Here the CDR3 DNA reads TGCAGTGCTGGCAGCGGGAGAGTCGATACGCGGTATTTT.

J is TRBJ1-5 and V is TRBV20-1; no clear D. The germline V and J ends were trimmed by 3 bases and 4 bases, with 10 bases remaining between them. This CDR3 has 13 amino acids. The germline V gene encodes CDR1 DFQATT and CDR2 SNEGSKA (reference sequence). CDR3 nucleotide sequence: TGCAGTGCTAGGGGCCGGGCAAATCAGCCCCAGCATTTT. Amino acid sequence: CSARGRANQPQHF.

The table lists this clonotype with a count of one. A junction boundary mismatches the germline segment, possibly from a read error. This chain connects TRBV7-9 to TRBJ2-3; no clear D. CDR3 length: 12 residues. Per the germline V gene, CDR1 is SEHNR and CDR2 is FQNEAQ (reference sequence). The CDR3 DNA reads TGTACCAGCAGCTTGATCACAGATACGCGGTATTTT. The encoded protein is CTSSLITDTRYF.

Ten or more counts support this clonotype. J is TRBJ2-1 and V is TRBV5-1; 10 bases fit TRBD2. Per the germline V gene, CDR1 is SGHRS and CDR2 is YFSETQ. The CDR3 length is 15 residues. V was clipped by 2 bases and J by 8 bases; unmatched bases: 7. The CDR3 reads CASSFSGRAFDEQFF. CDR3 nucleotide sequence: TGCGCCAGCAGCTTCAGCGGGAGGGCCTTCGATGAGCAGTTCTTC. The whole variable domain, remainder taken from reference TRBV5-1 and TRBJ2-1, is KAGVTQTPRYLIKTRGQQVTLSCSPISGHRSVSWYQQTPGQGLQFLFEYFSETQRNKGNFPGRFSGRQFSNSRSEMNVSTLELGDSALYLCASSFSGRAFDEQFFGPGTRLTVL.

For the CDR3, the DNA is TGTGCCAGCAGATTACAGGGAGAGCAGTACTTC. This codes for CASRLQGEQYF. The chain couples TRBV21-1 to TRBJ2-7; the D call of TRBD1 is as the table states it, not checked on the DNA. TRBV21-1 is a known pseudogene. CDR3 length: 11 amino acids.

As to this clonotype: One end of the junction does not line up with germline, which may come from a read error. V is TRBV5-1 and J is TRBJ2-3; 10 nucleotides line up with TRBD2. The CDR3 runs 15 residues. Germline V gives CDR1 SGHRS, CDR2 YFSETQ. The CDR3 protein is CASGTASGRADTRYF. In DNA, the CDR3 is TGCGCCAGCGGAACTGCTAGCGGGAGAGCTGATACGCGGTATTTT.

CDR3 coding DNA: TGTGCCGGGGGGCAGGGGATTCACACCGGGGAGCTGTTTTTT. This encodes CAGGQGIHTGELFF. The chain uses TRBV12-3 or TRBV12-4 and TRBJ2-2; D possibly uses TRBD1 or TRBD2 (6 bases each). The CDR3 is 14 residues long. The V gene lost 11 bases and the J gene lost 3 bases, with 16 bases spanning the gap.

The chain combines TRBV7-2 with TRBJ2-7; D possibly corresponds to TRBD2 (6 bases). V was shortened by 5 bases and J by 6 bases, with 17 bases between the two germline ends. Germline assignment: CDR1 SGHTA and CDR2 FQGNSA. This CDR3 has 14 residues. CDR3: CASSRGGLKGEQYF. The CDR3 DNA follows: TGTGCCAGCAGCCGAGGAGGACTAAAGGGCGAGCAGTACTTC.

This clonotype was recorded many times. The chain links TRBV20-1 to TRBJ1-2; D gene unclear. The CDR3 sequence is 14 residues long. V was clipped by 3 bases and J by 8 bases, with 19 bases between them. CDR1 DFQATT and CDR2 SNEGSKA come from the germline V gene (reference sequence). The CDR3 sequence is CSASQAESSRGYTF. The CDR3 DNA is TGCAGTGCTAGCCAAGCCGAATCCTCAAGGGGCTACACCTTC.

This clonotype was observed a handful of times. The V and J genes are TRBV20-1 and TRBJ2-1, with D maybe TRBD1 (5 bases). The CDR3 consists of 11 residues. Germline V gene lookup returns CDR1 DFQATT and CDR2 SNEGSKA (reference sequence). V lost 4 bases to trimming and J lost 12 bases, with 13 bases between them. In DNA, the CDR3 is TGCAGTGCTACAGACTTCCAGGGGCAGTTCTTC. Translated, it gives CSATDFQGQFF.

The chain employs TRBV7-2 and TRBJ2-5; D may be TRBD2 (5 bases). The V end lost 0 bases, the J end lost 5 bases, and 13 bases lay between the germline ends. The germline gives CDR1 SGHTA, CDR2 FQGNSA. The CDR3 covers 15 residues. The CDR3 sequence: CTSSLAGASPETQYF. DNA of the CDR3: TGTACCAGCAGCTTAGCTGGTGCTAGCCCCGAGACCCAGTACTTC.

The rearrangement uses TRBV20-1 and TRBJ2-1; 11 bases agree with TRBD2. Per germline, CDR1 DFQATT and CDR2 SNEGSKA (reference sequence). Unmatched junction bases numbered 14, after V lost 7 bases and J lost 0 bases. The CDR3 loop spans 18 amino acids. The CDR3: CSGPTSGKAGGSYNEQFF. The DNA for the CDR3 is TGCAGTGGCCCGACTAGCGGGAAGGCTGGAGGCTCCTACAATGAGCAGTTCTTC.

By share, this clonotype counts as medium-sized. The rearrangement uses TRBV10-3 and TRBJ1-1; TRBD1 might be the D (6 bases). The CDR3 contains 15 residues. V lost 2 bases to trimming and J lost 10 bases, with 20 bases between them. Germline V gene data show CDR1 as ENHRY and CDR2 as SYGVKD. In DNA, the CDR3 is TGTGCCATCAGTGAGCAAAATACAGGGAAGAAGGCAGCTTTCTTT. Translation gives CAISEQNTGKKAAFF.

The V and J genes are TRBV15 and TRBJ1-1; maybe TRBD1 (5 bases). V shed 0 bases and J shed 4 bases, with 6 bases lying between them. This CDR3 spans 13 amino acids. Germline values: CDR1 LNHNV, CDR2 YYDKDF (reference sequence). CDR3 sequence (DNA): TGTGCCACCAGCAGAGACAGGGTCACTGAAGCTTTCTTT. It is translated as CATSRDRVTEAFF.

By sample share, this clonotype is medium-sized. This rearrangement joins TRBV20-1 to TRBJ2-3; D remains ambiguous. The CDR3 totals 12 residues. Trimming left V 6 bases short and J 6 bases short, with 13 bases between. Germline-derived CDR1 and CDR2 are DFQATT and SNEGSKA (reference sequence). The CDR3 nucleotides read TGCAGTGCAAACGACGCGCGGGATACGCAGTATTTT. Amino acids: CSANDARDTQYF.

This clonotype is judged medium-sized. The CDR3 spells CSSSTGQGSYEQYF. The CDR3 DNA sequence: TGCAGCTCCTCCACGGGACAGGGGTCCTACGAGCAGTACTTC. This rearrangement joins TRBV29-1 to TRBJ2-7, with 10 bases lining up with TRBD1. Germline V gives CDR1 SQVTM, CDR2 ANQGSEA. The trim removed 8 bases at V and 1 base at J, leaving 8 bases unmatched. CDR3 length equals 14 residues.

This clonotype is classed as medium-sized. This rearrangement joins TRBV20-1 to TRBJ2-3; D possibly corresponds to TRBD2 (6 bases). This CDR3 is built from 14 residues. Trimming cost V 5 bases and J 0 bases, with 12 bases left between them. Germline lookup yields CDR1 DFQATT and CDR2 SNEGSKA (reference sequence). The CDR3 bases are TGCAGTGCTCTTAGCGGCTCTAGCACAGATACGCAGTATTTT. As protein: CSALSGSSTDTQYF.

By share of the sample, this clonotype is medium-sized (0.01 to 0.1%). The V call is TRBV5-1, the J call TRBJ1-1, with 9 bases identical to TRBD1. CDR1 SGHRS and CDR2 YFSETQ come from the germline V gene. J lost 0 bases, V lost 4 bases, and 10 bases had no gene match. This CDR3 spans 17 amino acids. The CDR3 spells CASSQAGTGSMNTEAFF. The CDR3 bases are TGCGCCAGCAGCCAGGCCGGGACAGGGTCAATGAACACTGAAGCTTTCTTT.

This clonotype was picked up one time. The chain links TRBV5-1 to TRBJ2-7, with 10 nucleotides matching TRBD2. This CDR3 region has 16 residues. Germline values: CDR1 SGHRS, CDR2 YFSETQ. J was trimmed by 5 bases and V by 4 bases; bases with no gene match: 12. DNA for the CDR3: TGCGCCAGCAGCCGCTCGCTAGCGGGAGTACTCCACGAGCAGTACTTC. Translated, it gives CASSRSLAGVLHEQYF.

This clonotype showed up many times. The rearrangement joins TRBV5-5 to TRBJ2-1; 8 bases match TRBD1. CDR1 is SGHKS and CDR2 is YYEKEE in the germline V gene (reference sequence). J gave up 6 bases and V 3 bases, and 5 bases lay outside the gene matches. CDR3 length equals 14 residues. In DNA form, the CDR3 reads TGTGCCAGCAGCTCCTGGACAGGGCGCAATGAGCAGTTCTTC. This gives the protein CASSSWTGRNEQFF.